These T cell receptor beta chains were read from a single sample in a study of siplizumab effects on memory and regulatory T cells. TCRdb keeps only in-frame clones here, not all; method: immunoSEQ multiplex PCR. The profile shows tens of thousands of clones, 85% to 95% of them singletons. Source material: CD8+ T cells sorted from blood. The receptors stem from a human donor in good health. Both conserved end residues are part of each CDR3. Each record gives: D gene, J gene, clone size, V gene, CDR3 DNA, CDR3 protein. D genes are given only for firm matches. Some rows have no size entry. The others give once, few or many, or a class for an expanded clone.

d_call: TRBD2; j_call: TRBJ2-7; clone_size: few; v_call: TRBV27; cdr3_nt: TGTGCCAGCAGTCCGGGACTAGCGGGAATCTACGAGCAGTACTTC; cdr3_aa: CASSPGLAGIYEQYF
d_call: TRBD1; j_call: TRBJ1-1; clone_size: .; v_call: TRBV4-3; cdr3_nt: TGCGCCAGCAGCCAAGTGGCGGGACAGCTCAGGGAAGCTTTCTTT; cdr3_aa: CASSQVAGQLREAFF
d_call: .; j_call: TRBJ2-7; clone_size: .; v_call: TRBV27; cdr3_nt: TGTGCCAGCAGTTTCTTTTATGGCGCCTACGAGCAGTACTTC; cdr3_aa: CASSFFYGAYEQYF
d_call: .; j_call: TRBJ1-1; clone_size: .; v_call: TRBV29-1; cdr3_nt: TGCAGCGTTAGGGGGGGCTCTTTGAACACTGAAGCTTTCTTT; cdr3_aa: CSVRGGSLNTEAFF
d_call: .; j_call: TRBJ1-5; clone_size: .; v_call: TRBV7-2; cdr3_nt: TGTGCCACCGGCCCGACCAATCAGCCCCAGCATTTT; cdr3_aa: CATGPTNQPQHF
d_call: .; j_call: TRBJ1-1; clone_size: .; v_call: TRBV27; cdr3_nt: TGTGCCAGCAGTTCAACGGGGGAACCTGAAGCTTTCTTT; cdr3_aa: CASSSTGEPEAFF
d_call: .; j_call: TRBJ2-3; clone_size: .; v_call: TRBV5-4; cdr3_nt: TGTGCCAGCAGCTTCCCTGGTGGAGATACGCAGTATTTT; cdr3_aa: CASSFPGGDTQYF
d_call: TRBD2; j_call: TRBJ2-3; clone_size: .; v_call: TRBV2; cdr3_nt: TGTGCCAGCAGTGAAATGGGATTAGCGGGGGGGCTCACAGATACGCAGTATTTT; cdr3_aa: CASSEMGLAGGLTDTQYF
d_call: TRBD1; j_call: TRBJ2-1; clone_size: once; v_call: TRBV5-5; cdr3_nt: TGTGCCAGCAGCCAGGGACAGAACAATGAGCAGTTCTTC; cdr3_aa: CASSQGQNNEQFF
d_call: .; j_call: TRBJ2-1; clone_size: .; v_call: TRBV6-4; cdr3_nt: TGTGCCAGCAGTGACTCTTTAGTCAATGAGCAGTTCTTC; cdr3_aa: CASSDSLVNEQFF
d_call: .; j_call: TRBJ2-7; clone_size: .; v_call: TRBV6-1; cdr3_nt: TGTGCCAGCAGTGGAACCAACACCTACGAGCAGTACTTC; cdr3_aa: CASSGTNTYEQYF
d_call: TRBD2; j_call: TRBJ2-7; clone_size: once; v_call: TRBV27; cdr3_nt: TGTGCCAGCAGTTTATCGGCTAGCGGCTACGAGCAGTACTTC; cdr3_aa: CASSLSASGYEQYF
d_call: .; j_call: TRBJ2-2; clone_size: .; v_call: TRBV19; cdr3_nt: TGTGCCTCCTACCCGACACTGAACACCGGGGAGCTGTTTTTT; cdr3_aa: CASYPTLNTGELFF
d_call: .; j_call: TRBJ2-3; clone_size: .; v_call: TRBV4-2; cdr3_nt: TGTGCCAGCAGCCAAGATCATACAGATACGCAGTATTTT; cdr3_aa: CASSQDHTDTQYF
d_call: .; j_call: TRBJ2-7; clone_size: .; v_call: TRBV25-1; cdr3_nt: TGTGCCAGCGCCACCGTCGCCGCGGGCTACGAGCAGTACTTC; cdr3_aa: CASATVAAGYEQYF
d_call: .; j_call: TRBJ2-2; clone_size: .; v_call: TRBV9; cdr3_nt: TGTGCCAGCAGCCCCCCAGTCCCCGGGGAGCTGTTTTTT; cdr3_aa: CASSPPVPGELFF
d_call: .; j_call: TRBJ1-4; clone_size: .; v_call: TRBV7-9; cdr3_nt: TGTGCCAGCAGCCAAGGGGTTTCAAGGGAAAAACTGTTTTTT; cdr3_aa: CASSQGVSREKLFF
d_call: .; j_call: TRBJ2-1; clone_size: .; v_call: TRBV6-5; cdr3_nt: TGTGCCAGCAGTTACGGATCAGGGGACAATGAGCAGTTCTTC; cdr3_aa: CASSYGSGDNEQFF
d_call: .; j_call: TRBJ2-5; clone_size: .; v_call: TRBV13; cdr3_nt: TGTGCCAGCAGCTTAGTGTCCGGGACGCAGGAGACCCAGTACTTC; cdr3_aa: CASSLVSGTQETQYF
d_call: .; j_call: TRBJ1-4; clone_size: .; v_call: TRBV7-2; cdr3_nt: TGTGCCGCCAGACAGGCGTTTAATGAAAAACTGTTTTTT; cdr3_aa: CAARQAFNEKLFF